This T cell receptor beta chain was recorded in a study of preoperative IRX-2 immunotherapy in early breast cancer. TCRdb keeps only in-frame clones here, not all; method: immunoSEQ multiplex PCR. Of approximately 96,000 clones in the sample, 86% were seen once. Germline V gene data show CDR1 as GTSNPN and CDR2 as SVGIG (reference sequence). CDR3 length equals 13 residues. V was pared by 2 bases and J by 1 base, with 9 bases between. Treatment of the sample: preoperative locoregional IRX-2 cytokine immunotherapy. This phase Ib study tested locoregional IRX-2 cytokine immunotherapy given before surgery.

This receptor was taken from a human donor with breast cancer. The chain has TRBV30 and TRBJ2-7; TRBD2 might be the D (5 bases). Sequences were derived from tumor tissue, sampled after IRX-2 immunotherapy. CDR3 amino acids: CAWSLEVSYEQYF. The CDR3 DNA sequence: TGTGCCTGGAGTTTGGAGGTATCCTACGAGCAGTACTTC.